Shown below are 27 T cell receptor beta chains from a single sample sequenced in a study of blood T cell repertoires in COVID-19. Sequencing used immunoSEQ multiplex PCR; TCRdb keeps in-frame clones, though not all of them. Seen here are 250,000 or so clones, around 89% observed once, and the top ten hold around 10%. The sequenced material came from PBMCs or T cells enriched from blood (not recorded which). The receptors stem from a man aged 40-49 years who had recovered from COVID-19.

The gene calls are TRBV5-1 and TRBJ2-1; tentatively, D is TRBD2 (7 bases). The CDR3 runs 14 residues. Trimming stripped 4 bases from V and 3 bases from J, with 11 bases between. Germline V lookup: CDR1 SGHRS, CDR2 YFSETQ. CDR3 sequence (DNA): TGCGCCAGCAGCGGCGGGGGCGACTACAATGAGCAGTTCTTC. This codes for CASSGGGDYNEQFF.

The chain employs TRBV9 and TRBJ2-3, with 8 bases identical to TRBD2. Germline trimming cut 0 bases from V and 4 bases from J; bases unmatched to any gene: 4. The germline CDR1 and CDR2 sequences are SGDLS and YYNGEE. This CDR3 is built from 15 residues. CDR3 in DNA: TGTGCCAGCAGCGTAGCCGGACTAGCATCAGATACGCAGTATTTT. Protein product: CASSVAGLASDTQYF.

V usage is TRBV7-3 and J usage is TRBJ2-7; D remains unclear. Germline V CDR1 and CDR2: SGHTA, FQGTGA. CDR3 length: 19 residues. V was cut by 5 bases and J by 2 bases, with 28 bases left in between. CDR3 in amino acids: CASSPGDGSKKSSTYEQYF. The CDR3 coding sequence is TGTGCCAGCAGCCCCGGAGACGGGTCCAAAAAATCTAGTACCTACGAGCAGTACTTC.

This clone is a singleton in its sample. The chain carries TRBV4-2 and TRBJ2-2, with D possibly being TRBD1 (6 bases). The germline V gene encodes CDR1 LGHNA and CDR2 YNFKEQ. There are 15 residues in the CDR3. The V and J ends lost 7 bases and 3 bases respectively, with 15 bases between them. The CDR3 DNA follows: TGTGCCAGCACATCACTCGCAGGGGACACCGGGGAGCTGTTTTTT. Translating gives CASTSLAGDTGELFF.

Here the CDR3 reads CATSRADSNYGYTF. In DNA form, the CDR3 reads TGTGCCACCAGCAGAGCGGACAGTAACTATGGCTACACCTTC. The rearrangement joins TRBV15 to TRBJ1-2, with TRBD1 as a possible D gene (6 bases). The germline V gene encodes CDR1 LNHNV and CDR2 YYDKDF (reference sequence). The CDR3 has 14 amino acids. V lost 1 base, J lost 1 base, and 7 bases lay in between.

This clone was recorded only once. V and J are TRBV5-1 and TRBJ2-1; 8 bases fit TRBD1. The CDR3 spans 15 residues. Unmatched junction bases numbered 8, after V lost 4 bases and J lost 5 bases. Germline V gives CDR1 SGHRS, CDR2 YFSETQ. This CDR3 reads CASSIGQGAHNEQFF. In DNA form, the CDR3 reads TGCGCCAGCAGCATAGGACAGGGCGCACACAATGAGCAGTTCTTC.

This chain's CDR3 is CASRHGTERSYEQYF. DNA of the CDR3: TGTGCCAGCAGACACGGGACAGAAAGATCCTACGAGCAGTACTTC. This chain joins TRBV6-5 and TRBJ2-7, with 7 bases that match TRBD1. This CDR3 has 15 amino acids. The V gene's germline CDR1 is MNHEY and CDR2 SVGAGI. V was pared by 6 bases and J by 1 base, with 9 bases of the junction left unmatched.

The chain carries TRBV7-9 and TRBJ1-4; TRBD1 matches 8 bases. The CDR3 has 17 amino acids. Germline V gene sequence: CDR1 SEHNR, CDR2 FQNEAQ (reference sequence). Trimming removed 5 bases from V and 0 bases from J; junction bases left unmatched: 8. CDR3 nucleotide sequence: TGTGCCAGCAGCCCCAGGGGGCCCTCCCCAACTAATGAAAAACTGTTTTTT. Protein sequence: CASSPRGPSPTNEKLFF.

The chain couples TRBV7-6 to TRBJ2-1, with D possibly being TRBD2 (6 bases). Germline values: CDR1 SGHVS, CDR2 FNYEAQ. The CDR3 spans 16 residues. V lost 4 bases and J lost 4, with 17 bases in between. CDR3 loop: CASSSPPGTLYNEQFF. DNA for the CDR3: TGTGCCAGCAGCTCCCCCCCCGGGACTTTATACAATGAGCAGTTCTTC.

This clone occurred once. This rearrangement joins TRBV7-8 to TRBJ1-2; D is undetermined. This CDR3 has 13 residues. The germline V gene has CDR1 SGHVS and CDR2 FQNEAQ. V lost 1 base and J 8 bases, leaving 11 bases between the germline ends. CDR3: CASSLGEPGGYTF. CDR3 coding DNA: TGTGCCAGCAGCTTAGGGGAGCCGGGGGGCTACACCTTC. Supplemented by reference TRBV7-8 and TRBJ1-2, the full variable domain reads GAGVSQSPRYKVAKRGQDVALRCDPISGHVSLFWYQQALGQGPEFLTYFQNEAQLDKSGLPSDRFFAERPEGSVSTLKIQRTQQEDSAVYLCASSLGEPGGYTFGSGTRLTVV.

The CDR3 DNA reads as TGTGCCAGTAGTATAGGCTCTGGGCTTGAGCAGTTCTTC. It codes for CASSIGSGLEQFF. The J gene is TRBJ2-1, the V gene TRBV19; no reliable D call. CDR1 LNHDA and CDR2 SQIVND come from the germline V gene (reference sequence). Trimming pared 1 base from V and 9 bases from J, leaving 10 bases between. The CDR3 is 13 amino acids. The full variable domain, in which reference TRBV19 and TRBJ2-1 provide the parts outside the CDR3, is DGGITQSPKYLFRKEGQNVTLSCEQNLNHDAMYWYRQDPGQGLRLIYYSQIVNDFQKGDIAEGYSVSREKKESFPLTVTSAQKNPTAFYLCASSIGSGLEQFFGPGTRLTVL.

The V gene is TRBV7-3, the J gene TRBJ2-7; D unresolved. The ends were cut back, 0 bases at V and 6 bases at J, with 6 bases in the middle. Germline CDR1 SGHTA, CDR2 FQGTGA. The CDR3 covers 12 residues. The CDR3 reads CASSLTLGEQYF. In DNA, the CDR3 is TGTGCCAGCAGCTTAACCCTCGGCGAGCAGTACTTC.

The CDR3 DNA reads TGTGCCAGCCATTCCTTAGCGGGAGGCTCCTACAATGAGCAGTTCTTC. This gives the protein CASHSLAGGSYNEQFF. This chain joins TRBV27 and TRBJ2-1, with 10 bases that match TRBD2. Germline CDR1 reads MNHEY; CDR2 reads SMNVEV (reference sequence). The CDR3 has 16 residues. The V and J ends lost 8 bases and 0 bases, in that order; junction bases with no gene match: 7.

The V call is TRBV10-3, the J call TRBJ1-1, with D possibly being TRBD1 (6 bases). Trimming pared 3 bases from V and 8 bases from J, leaving 16 bases between. Germline V gene sequence: CDR1 ENHRY, CDR2 SYGVKD. This CDR3 contains 14 residues. CDR3: CAISDPLTGTEAFF. CDR3 bases: TGTGCCATCAGTGACCCCCTAACAGGGACCGAAGCTTTCTTT.

J is TRBJ2-1 and V is TRBV5-1; 15 bases align to TRBD2. Germline V gene data show CDR1 as SGHRS and CDR2 as YFSETQ. J lost 4 bases, V lost 4 bases, and 9 bases had no gene match. CDR3 size: 18 residues. The CDR3 sequence is CASSLGLAGGLRYNEQFF. The CDR3, as DNA: TGCGCCAGCAGCCTCGGACTAGCGGGGGGGCTGAGGTACAATGAGCAGTTCTTC.

The chain has TRBV28 and TRBJ1-6; D gene unclear. Trimming took off 0 bases at V and 6 bases at J, with 9 bases between the two ends. Germline CDR1 is MDHEN and CDR2 is SYDVKM. This CDR3 has 15 amino acids. The CDR3 spells CASSLWVRGNSPLHF. The CDR3 DNA reads TGTGCCAGCAGTTTATGGGTCCGGGGTAATTCACCCCTCCACTTT.

The chain employs TRBV29-1 and TRBJ2-7, with 14 bases aligning to TRBD2. CDR1 and CDR2 (germline): SQVTM, ANQGSEA. CDR3 size: 14 residues. With 4 bases clipped from V and 6 bases from J, the junction kept 5 bases outside the gene matches. The CDR3 DNA follows: TGCAGCGTTGGTCCGGGACTAGCGGGAGCCGAGCAGTACTTC. Protein product: CSVGPGLAGAEQYF.

The chain recombines TRBV28 with TRBJ1-5; D call uncertain. This CDR3 contains 14 residues. Trimming pared 7 bases from V and 7 bases from J, leaving 17 bases between. The germline V gene has CDR1 MDHEN and CDR2 SYDVKM. The DNA of the CDR3 is TGTGCCAGCAAGGACTGGACTCGGCTCCAGCCCCAGCATTTT. It is translated as CASKDWTRLQPQHF.

V gene TRBV6-2 or TRBV6-3 combines with J gene TRBJ2-1, with D possibly matching TRBD2 (6 bases). Per the germline V gene, CDR1 is MNHEY and CDR2 is SVGEGT. The V end lost 6 bases, the J end lost 5 bases, and 17 bases lay between the germline ends. The CDR3 covers 15 residues. CDR3 loop: CASSPRLGWDNEQFF. The CDR3 DNA sequence: TGTGCCAGCAGCCCGAGACTAGGTTGGGACAATGAGCAGTTCTTC.

The chain couples TRBV11-2 to TRBJ2-6; 8 bases line up with TRBD1. The CDR3 has 16 amino acids. The J segment lost 4 bases and the V segment lost 5 bases, leaving 7 bases of the junction unmatched. Germline CDR1 and CDR2: SGHAT and FQNNGV. CDR3 loop: CASSTHRGYGANVLTF. CDR3 in DNA: TGTGCCAGCAGCACCCACAGGGGGTACGGGGCCAACGTCCTGACTTTC.

The rearrangement links TRBV12-3 or TRBV12-4 to TRBJ1-1, with D perhaps matching TRBD1 (6 bases). Between the trimmed V and J ends, which lost 7 bases and 7 bases, there was a span of 16 bases. This CDR3 has 13 residues. CDR3 bases: TGTGCCAGCACTCGTCGGCGGACAGATGAAGCTTTCTTT. It translates to CASTRRRTDEAFF.

The chain recombines TRBV7-3 with TRBJ2-1; 7 bases fit TRBD2. The CDR3 is 17 amino acids. In germline, CDR1 is SGHTA, CDR2 FQGTGA. Trimming removed 1 base from V and 0 bases from J; junction bases left unmatched: 6. The CDR3 nucleotides are TGTGCCAGCAGCTTAAGTAACGGGAGGAGCTCCTACAATGAGCAGTTCTTC. Protein: CASSLSNGRSSYNEQFF.

The J gene is TRBJ2-3, the V gene TRBV7-9; 9 bases match TRBD2. V was clipped by 0 bases and J by 4 bases; unmatched bases: 5. Germline CDR1 SEHNR, CDR2 FQNEAQ (reference sequence). CDR3 size: 16 residues. CDR3 region: CASSLATSGSADTQYF. For the CDR3, the DNA is TGTGCCAGCAGCTTAGCGACTAGCGGTAGCGCAGATACGCAGTATTTT.

J is TRBJ1-4 and V is TRBV4-1, with a weak D call TRBD1 (6 bases). This CDR3 has 16 amino acids. CDR1 is MGHRA, CDR2 YSYEKL, per germline. V was trimmed by 2 bases and J by 4 bases, leaving 14 bases between them. The CDR3 sequence is CASSQPGGRLNEKLFF. For the CDR3, the DNA is TGCGCCAGCAGCCAACCCGGGGGGCGTCTTAATGAAAAACTGTTTTTT.

This chain joins TRBV2 and TRBJ2-2; tentatively, D is TRBD1 (6 bases). Germline V CDR1 and CDR2: SNHLY, FYNNEI. Trimming took off 8 bases at V and 0 bases at J, with 13 bases between the two ends. The CDR3 length is 15 residues. The CDR3: CASLPGHTNTGELFF. CDR3 DNA: TGTGCCAGCTTACCGGGACACACGAACACCGGGGAGCTGTTTTTT. Full variable domain (missing parts from reference TRBV2 and TRBJ2-2): EPEVTQTPSHQVTQMGQEVILRCVPISNHLYFYWYRQILGQKVEFLVSFYNNEISEKSEIFDDQFSVERPDGSNFTLKIRSTKLEDSAMYFCASLPGHTNTGELFFGEGSRLTVL.

V is TRBV4-2 and J is TRBJ2-1; 9 bases match TRBD2. This CDR3 spans 15 amino acids. The V and J ends lost 3 bases and 0 bases, in that order; junction bases with no gene match: 0. Looked up from germline, CDR1 is LGHNA and CDR2 is YNFKEQ. The CDR3 loop reads CASSQTSGSYNEQFF. The CDR3 nucleotides are TGTGCCAGCAGCCAGACTAGCGGCTCCTACAATGAGCAGTTCTTC.

The CDR3 DNA is TGCGCCAGCAGTCAGCCCGGGACTGAAAATTCACCCCTCCACTTT. Translation gives CASSQPGTENSPLHF. J is TRBJ1-6 and V is TRBV23-1; perhaps TRBD1 as D (5 bases). TRBV23-1 is filed as an ORF, its function uncertain. V was pared by 3 bases and J by 7 bases, with 13 bases between. The CDR3 has 15 residues.